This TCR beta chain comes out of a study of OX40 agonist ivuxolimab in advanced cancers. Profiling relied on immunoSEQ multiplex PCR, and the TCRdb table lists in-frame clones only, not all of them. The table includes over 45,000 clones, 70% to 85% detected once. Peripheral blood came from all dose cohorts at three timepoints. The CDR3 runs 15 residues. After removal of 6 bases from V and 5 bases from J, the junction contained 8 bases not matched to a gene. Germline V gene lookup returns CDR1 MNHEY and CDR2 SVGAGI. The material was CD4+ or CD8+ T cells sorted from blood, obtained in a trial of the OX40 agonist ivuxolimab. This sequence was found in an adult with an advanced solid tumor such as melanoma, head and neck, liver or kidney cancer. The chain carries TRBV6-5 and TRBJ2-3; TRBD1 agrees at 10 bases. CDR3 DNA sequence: TGTGCCAGCAGACCTGGACAGGGGGGGGGAGATACGCAGTATTTT. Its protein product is CASRPGQGGGDTQYF.